Given below is one TCR beta chain in context. Its specificity is unknown. The sample belongs to a study of T cell responses to AZD1222 COVID-19 vaccine. Germline V CDR1 and CDR2: SGHNT, YENEEA. The CDR3 totals 16 residues. V was clipped by 4 bases and J by 7 bases; unmatched bases: 12. Overall study results and limits: Nearly half of the spike-specific TCRs reportedly recognize variant regions that carry no mutations. The study sampled repertoires only after the peak T cell response. The donors showed a predominance of white British ancestry and of females, with possible underestimation of clonal diversity.

The assay was immunoSEQ multiplex PCR, and TCRdb's table has in-frame clones only and misses some. This repertoire shows roughly 120,000 clones, 85% to 90% found once; its top ten account for 7.1%. The J gene is TRBJ2-1, the V gene TRBV11-3; the match to TRBD2 covers 8 bases. This TCR was recovered from an adult who received the AZD1222 COVID-19 vaccine. This sample comprised peripheral blood, obtained 28 days after the second AZD1222 dose. In DNA form, the CDR3 reads TGTGCCAGCAGCTCCGGACTAGCTATCCATTGGAATGAGCAGTTCTTC. Translated: CASSSGLAIHWNEQFF.